These 20 T cell receptor beta chains originate from one sample sequenced in a study of blood T cells in healthy people across ages. Next came a second PCR, run for about 6 to 12 cycles, which used a sample-barcoded 5' primer along with a J-beta primer mix. TCRdb reprocessed the 5' RACE reads with MiXCR, giving one entry per CDR3 protein. The sample holds 550,000 to 700,000 distinct CDR3 sequences, roughly 28% seen once. Sequenced: blood. The receptors come from a woman in her 70s in good health.

This clonotype was observed many times. The gene calls are TRBV6-5 and TRBJ1-2; perhaps TRBD1 as D (6 bases). This CDR3 has 14 amino acids. The V gene lost 0 bases and the J gene lost 4 bases, with 9 bases spanning the gap. Germline V gene lookup returns CDR1 MNHEY and CDR2 SVGAGI. CDR3 loop: CASSYSGGLYGYTF. CDR3 coding DNA: TGTGCCAGCAGTTACTCGGGGGGCCTCTATGGCTACACCTTC.

This clonotype was detected many times. V gene TRBV7-2 combines with J gene TRBJ1-1; 9 bases match TRBD1. The CDR3 has 13 residues. Losses at the gene ends were 5 bases for V and 7 bases for J; bases not matched to a gene: 5. Germline V gene lookup returns CDR1 SGHTA and CDR2 FQGNSA. The CDR3 nucleotides read TGTGCCAGCAGCGCACAGGGGGCTAGTGAAGCTTTCTTT. Its translation: CASSAQGASEAFF.

This chain uses TRBV4-3 with TRBJ2-3; 9 nucleotides match TRBD2. In germline, CDR1 is LGHNA, CDR2 YSLEER. Trimming at V came to 0 bases and at J to 2 bases, leaving 6 bases not matched to a gene. This CDR3 region has 17 residues. In DNA form, the CDR3 reads TGCGCCAGCAGCCAAGATCCAGCGGGGGGACTCACAGATACGCAGTATTTT. This encodes CASSQDPAGGLTDTQYF.

V and J are TRBV10-3 and TRBJ2-5; no clear D gene. The V end was cut by 2 bases, the J end by 5 bases, with 15 bases between. The CDR3 length is 15 residues. Germline V gives CDR1 ENHRY, CDR2 SYGVKD. CDR3 in amino acids: CAISEGPGPAETQYF. The CDR3 DNA reads as TGTGCCATCAGTGAGGGCCCTGGGCCGGCGGAGACCCAGTACTTC.

This clonotype was counted a few times. The rearrangement joins TRBV7-2 to TRBJ2-7; D is undetermined. CDR1 and CDR2 from the germline V gene are SGHTA and FQGNSA. Trimming cost V 4 bases and J 2 bases, with 12 bases left between them. The CDR3 totals 14 residues. This CDR3 reads CASSSHREAYEQYF. CDR3 nucleotides: TGTGCCAGCAGCTCACACAGAGAGGCCTACGAGCAGTACTTC. The variable domain in full, with the rest retrieved from reference TRBV7-2 and TRBJ2-7, is GAGVSQSPSNKVTEKGKDVELRCDPISGHTALYWYRQSLGQGLEFLIYFQGNSAPDKSGLPSDRFSAERTGGSVSTLTIQRTQQEDSAVYLCASSSHREAYEQYFGPGTRLTVT.

V and J are TRBV5-1 and TRBJ2-1; D is unclear. This CDR3 spans 12 amino acids. Germline-derived CDR1 and CDR2 are SGHRS and YFSETQ. Trimming shortened V by 2 bases and J by 4 bases, and 4 bases separated the two germline ends. CDR3 DNA sequence: TGCGCCAGCAGCTTCGAATACAATGAGCAGTTCTTC. This translates into CASSFEYNEQFF.

This clonotype showed up just a few times. The chain uses TRBV20-1 and TRBJ1-1, with 7 bases identical to TRBD1. Germline CDR1 reads DFQATT; CDR2 reads SNEGSKA (reference sequence). The CDR3 loop spans 12 amino acids. The V gene end was trimmed by 3 bases and the J gene end by 10 bases; junction bases not matched to a gene: 8. CDR3 loop: CSASYGRGAAFF. The CDR3 bases are TGCAGTGCTAGTTACGGCAGGGGGGCAGCTTTCTTT.

The V gene is TRBV29-1, the J gene TRBJ2-5; tentative D call: TRBD1 (5 bases). The J call could be wrong; TRBJ2-7 is a better fit for the DNA end. Germline values: CDR1 SQVTM, CDR2 ANQGSEA. The CDR3 spans 12 residues. In DNA, the CDR3 is TGCAGCGTTGGGGATCAGGGCTACGAGCAGTACTTC. It is translated as CSVGDQGYEQYF.

This clonotype appeared a few times. The V and J genes are TRBV6-1 and TRBJ1-1, with a weak D call TRBD1 (6 bases). CDR1 is MNHNS and CDR2 is SASEGT in the germline V gene. V lost 6 bases and J lost 4, with 30 bases in between. The CDR3 contains 19 residues. CDR3 sequence (DNA): TGTGCCAGCAGCCCTCACCATGTCCGTTTCGGGGGCTCGGGCACTGAAGCTTTCTTT. It encodes CASSPHHVRFGGSGTEAFF.

The rearrangement uses TRBV20-1 and TRBJ2-7; 9 positions match TRBD2. This CDR3 has 14 amino acids. V was pared by 3 bases and J by 6 bases, with 9 bases of the junction left unmatched. Germline CDR1 and CDR2: DFQATT and SNEGSKA (reference sequence). CDR3: CSARSGTSSGEQYF. The CDR3 DNA reads TGCAGTGCTAGGTCCGGGACTAGCTCTGGCGAGCAGTACTTC.

As DNA, the CDR3 is TGTGCCAGCAGCTTGGGCAACAGGGGACAAAGCTCCTACAATGAGCAGTTCTTC. Residues: CASSLGNRGQSSYNEQFF. The chain links TRBV7-9 to TRBJ2-1, with TRBD1 matching 7 bases. Germline V CDR1 and CDR2: SEHNR, FQNEAQ (reference sequence). This CDR3 has 18 residues. V lost 3 bases and J lost 0; bases outside the gene matches: 11.

This chain links TRBV12-3 or TRBV12-4 with TRBJ2-2; weak D call: TRBD1 (6 bases). The length of the CDR3 is 15 residues. The V end was cut by 3 bases, the J end by 3 bases, with 11 bases between. Here the CDR3 reads CASSFVQGYTGELFF. DNA of the CDR3: TGTGCCAGCAGTTTTGTACAGGGTTACACCGGGGAGCTGTTTTTT.

The chain uses TRBV3-1 and TRBJ1-2; the D gene is possibly TRBD1 (5 bases). The germline gives CDR1 LGHDT, CDR2 YNNKEL (reference sequence). V was clipped by 3 bases and J by 4 bases, with 15 bases between them. The CDR3 has 15 amino acids. CDR3 amino acids: CASSHQGVTGYGYTF. The CDR3 nucleotides are TGTGCCAGCAGCCATCAAGGGGTCACAGGCTATGGCTACACCTTC. The variable domain in full, completed from reference TRBV3-1 and TRBJ1-2, reads DTAVSQTPKYLVTQMGNDKSIKCEQNLGHDTMYWYKQDSKKFLKIMFSYNNKELIINETVPNRFSPKSPDKAHLNLHINSLELGDSAVYFCASSHQGVTGYGYTFGSGTRLTVV.

This clonotype was counted at least ten times. The chain combines TRBV4-1 with TRBJ2-3; 9 bases are shared with TRBD2. The CDR3 length is 19 residues. From germline, CDR1 is MGHRA and CDR2 YSYEKL. The J segment lost 6 bases and the V segment lost 5 bases, leaving 21 bases of the junction unmatched. CDR3 bases: TGCGCCAGCAGCTACTTTACCCTGAGCGGGGGGAACTCCGCCGATACGCAGTATTTT. It is translated as CASSYFTLSGGNSADTQYF.

This CDR3 reads CAISESMGSYNEQFF. CDR3 DNA: TGTGCCATCAGTGAGTCGATGGGGAGCTACAATGAGCAGTTCTTC. J is TRBJ2-1 and V is TRBV10-3; D perhaps matches TRBD2 (5 bases). Trimming pared 0 bases from V and 3 bases from J, leaving 9 bases between. From germline, CDR1 is ENHRY and CDR2 SYGVKD. There are 15 residues in the CDR3.

The CDR3 spells CASSWGDRATQYF. The CDR3 DNA sequence: TGTGCCAGCAGTTGGGGGGACCGTGCGACCCAGTACTTC. V usage is TRBV6-5 and J usage is TRBJ2-5; D perhaps matches TRBD2 (6 bases). The ends were cut back, 4 bases at V and 7 bases at J, with 13 bases in the middle. From germline, CDR1 is MNHEY and CDR2 SVGAGI. CDR3 length: 13 amino acids.

This clonotype appeared a few times. The chain has TRBV5-1 and TRBJ2-5, with D possibly matching TRBD1 (6 bases). Trimming shortened V by 4 bases and J by 4 bases, and 20 bases separated the two germline ends. This CDR3 is built from 16 residues. Germline CDR1 SGHRS, CDR2 YFSETQ. In nucleotides, the CDR3 is TGCGCCAGCAGCCCCTCAGGGGCTAATGAAAGAGAGACCCAGTACTTC. Amino acids: CASSPSGANERETQYF.

This clonotype was counted a few times. The V call is TRBV7-2, the J call TRBJ2-5, with D unresolved. The CDR3 covers 14 residues. Germline-derived CDR1 and CDR2 are SGHTA and FQGNSA. CDR3: CVSSLGFGQETQYF. The CDR3 DNA is TGTGTCAGTAGCTTAGGTTTCGGGCAGGAGACCCAGTACTTC.

V usage is TRBV20-1 and J usage is TRBJ2-5; TRBD2 matches 16 bases. The V segment lost 0 bases and the J segment 5 bases; nucleotides outside the gene matches: 6. CDR1 and CDR2 from the germline V gene are DFQATT and SNEGSKA (reference sequence). The CDR3 spans 17 residues. CDR3 amino acids: CSAREPGLAGGPETQYF. For the CDR3, the DNA is TGCAGTGCTAGAGAACCGGGACTAGCGGGAGGGCCCGAGACCCAGTACTTC.

This sequence joins TRBV5-1 and TRBJ2-7, with TRBD1 matching 8 bases. This CDR3 has 16 amino acids. Unmatched junction bases numbered 9, after V lost 3 bases and J lost 1 base. Germline values: CDR1 SGHRS, CDR2 YFSETQ. CDR3 sequence reads: CASSSQGAKGSYEQYF. In nucleotides, the CDR3 is TGCGCCAGCAGCTCCCAGGGGGCCAAAGGATCCTACGAGCAGTACTTC.